A single sample is the source of the 17 T cell receptor beta chains below, sequenced in a study of blood T cell repertoires in COVID-19. Produced via immunoSEQ multiplex PCR; TCRdb's table is partial and in-frame only. The table records under 300,000 clones, just under 85% of them present only once. The sequenced sample consisted of PBMCs or T cells enriched from blood (not recorded which). Receptors were obtained from a middle-aged man who had recovered from COVID-19.

The chain combines TRBV5-4 with TRBJ1-6; perhaps TRBD1 as D (6 bases). This CDR3 is 18 amino acids long. The V and J ends lost 5 bases and 0 bases respectively, with 18 bases between them. Germline V gives CDR1 SGHNT, CDR2 YYREEE (reference sequence). The CDR3 bases are TGTGCCAGCAGACCGGGACACCCCGCGAGCTCCTATAATTCACCCCTCCACTTT. Residues: CASRPGHPASSYNSPLHF.

The CDR3 region is CASSHGINSPLHF. CDR3 sequence (DNA): TGTGCCAGCTCGCACGGGATTAATTCACCCCTCCACTTT. The rearrangement uses TRBV12-3 or TRBV12-4 and TRBJ1-6; D uncertain. The CDR3 sequence is 13 residues long. The V and J ends lost 8 bases and 6 bases respectively, with 11 bases between them.

With regard to this clone: The sample carries other DNA sequences with the same CDR3. The chain links TRBV7-3 to TRBJ2-5, with 9 positions matching TRBD1. CDR1 and CDR2 (germline): SGHTA, FQGTGA. The CDR3 covers 14 residues. Trimming at V came to 2 bases and at J to 5 bases, leaving 3 bases not matched to a gene. The CDR3 sequence is CASSLAGQGETQYF. The DNA of the CDR3 is TGTGCCAGCAGCTTAGCGGGACAGGGCGAGACCCAGTACTTC. Using reference TRBV7-3 and TRBJ2-5 for the parts outside the CDR3, the full variable domain is GAGVSQTPSNKVTEKGKYVELRCDPISGHTALYWYRQSLGQGPEFLIYFQGTGAADDSGLPNDRFFAVRPEGSVSTLKIQRTERGDSAVYLCASSLAGQGETQYFGPGTRLLVL.

The chain uses TRBV28 and TRBJ2-7, with D possibly TRBD1 on 6 matching bases. The CDR3 contains 15 residues. The germline V and J ends were trimmed by 7 bases and 0 bases, with 16 bases remaining between them. Germline-derived CDR1 and CDR2 are MDHEN and SYDVKM. The CDR3 nucleotides read TGTGCCAGCAACCCGACAGGCCCTAGCTCCTACGAGCAGTACTTC. Translation gives CASNPTGPSSYEQYF.

The chain employs TRBV25-1 and TRBJ1-3; 7 positions match TRBD1. CDR1 and CDR2 (germline): MGHDK, SYGVNS. Trimming cost V 2 bases and J 2 bases; bases outside gene matches: 0. This CDR3 contains 14 residues. The CDR3 DNA follows: TGTGCCAGCAGTGAACAGGGGGCTGGAAACACCATATATTTT. Amino acid sequence: CASSEQGAGNTIYF.

The chain employs TRBV7-2 and TRBJ2-3; tentatively, D is TRBD1 (5 bases). CDR1 is SGHTA, CDR2 FQGNSA, per germline. The CDR3 extends over 16 amino acids. Trimming pared 5 bases from V and 0 bases from J, leaving 15 bases between. The CDR3 DNA sequence: TGTGCCAGCAGCCACTACAGACAGCTCAGCACAGATACGCAGTATTTT. Amino acids: CASSHYRQLSTDTQYF.

With regard to this clone: Other DNA sequences of this sample code for an identical CDR3. This chain uses TRBV7-3 with TRBJ1-1; no definite D call. Per the germline V gene, CDR1 is SGHTA and CDR2 is FQGTGA. The V and J ends lost 5 bases and 2 bases respectively, with 9 bases between them. The CDR3 has 13 amino acids. In nucleotides, the CDR3 is TGTGCCAGCAGCCCCGGTCTAAACACTGAAGCTTTCTTT. Translating gives CASSPGLNTEAFF.

V and J are TRBV14 and TRBJ1-6; D remains ambiguous. Germline V gene sequence: CDR1 SGHDN, CDR2 FVKESK. Trimming removed 1 base at V and 4 bases at J, with 5 bases between. CDR3 length: 14 amino acids. CDR3 in amino acids: CASSQVYYNSPLHF. CDR3 coding DNA: TGTGCCAGCAGCCAAGTCTATTATAATTCACCCCTCCACTTT.

V usage is TRBV4-1 and J usage is TRBJ1-3; D ambiguous. The germline V gene has CDR1 MGHRA and CDR2 YSYEKL. Trimming took 0 bases from V and 4 from J, leaving 10 bases between them. CDR3 length: 15 amino acids. The CDR3 loop reads CASSQEQSVGNTIYF. The CDR3 DNA reads as TGCGCCAGCAGCCAAGAACAATCCGTGGGAAACACCATATATTTT.

The chain carries TRBV28 and TRBJ1-2, with 8 positions matching TRBD1. CDR1 MDHEN and CDR2 SYDVKM come from the germline V gene. The V and J ends lost 6 bases and 5 bases, in that order; junction bases with no gene match: 2. The CDR3 consists of 12 residues. The CDR3 loop is CASRRQGYGYTF. DNA for the CDR3: TGTGCCAGCAGGAGACAGGGGTATGGCTACACCTTC.

V is TRBV3-1 (or the pseudogene TRBV3-2) and J is TRBJ2-2, with TRBD1 identical over 9 bases. Germline V gene data show CDR1 as LGHDT and CDR2 as YNNKEL (reference sequence). V lost 3 bases and J lost 7; bases outside the gene matches: 9. There are 16 residues in the CDR3. The CDR3 is CASSQLGQGFDGELFF. The CDR3 DNA sequence: TGTGCCAGCAGCCAGTTGGGACAGGGTTTTGACGGGGAGCTGTTTTTT.

This chain links TRBV11-2 with TRBJ1-1; D gene ambiguous. Germline V CDR1 and CDR2: SGHAT, FQNNGV. This CDR3 spans 16 amino acids. V shed 4 bases and J shed 2 bases, with 17 bases lying between them. The CDR3 DNA follows: TGTGCCAGCAGCTCCCCCCGGGGAAAGGGAAACACTGAAGCTTTCTTT. It translates to CASSSPRGKGNTEAFF.

This clone was seen a single time. The rearrangement links TRBV6-5 to TRBJ1-1, with D possibly TRBD1 on 6 matching bases. The germline V gene encodes CDR1 MNHEY and CDR2 SVGAGI. This CDR3 comprises 13 residues. Trimming removed 6 bases from V and 3 bases from J, with 11 bases in between. DNA for the CDR3: TGTGCCAGCAGCGACAGGCCGGACACTGAAGCTTTCTTT. Translation gives CASSDRPDTEAFF.

On this clone: One end of the junction fails to match germline, which may point to a read error. The gene calls are TRBV7-9 and TRBJ1-6; D possibly corresponds to TRBD1 (5 bases). This CDR3 contains 15 residues. Looked up from germline, CDR1 is SEHNR and CDR2 is FQNEAQ (reference sequence). CDR3 sequence reads: CASQSRDSYNSPFHF. The DNA of the CDR3 is TGTGCCAGCCAATCCCGGGACTCCTATAATTCACCCTTCCACTTT.

The chain combines TRBV5-1 with TRBJ2-1; 7 bases match TRBD1. Trimming took 3 bases from V and 7 from J; bases not matched to a gene: 10. This CDR3 spans 15 amino acids. Germline CDR1 and CDR2: SGHRS and YFSETQ. This CDR3 is CASSWGTEMRNEQFF. DNA of the CDR3: TGCGCCAGCAGCTGGGGGACAGAAATGAGGAATGAGCAGTTCTTC.

This clone has just one count. This sequence joins TRBV7-9 and TRBJ1-2; 7 bases are a match to TRBD1. V shed 1 base, J shed 5 bases, and the junction held 7 bases outside the gene matches. Germline CDR1 SEHNR, CDR2 FQNEAQ (reference sequence). The CDR3 extends over 15 amino acids. The CDR3 protein is CASSLETGPSYGYTF. Here the CDR3 DNA reads TGTGCCAGCAGCTTAGAGACAGGGCCTTCTTATGGCTACACCTTC.

The chain joins TRBV27 to TRBJ2-7; 12 bases match TRBD2. The CDR3 length is 17 residues. Trimming at V came to 5 bases and at J to 6 bases, leaving 14 bases not matched to a gene. Per the germline V gene, CDR1 is MNHEY and CDR2 is SMNVEV (reference sequence). DNA of the CDR3: TGTGCCAGCAGTGCCCGGGGTCGGACTAGCGGGAATGCCGAGCAGTACTTC. It is translated as CASSARGRTSGNAEQYF.